These T cell receptor beta chains were read from a single sample in a study of T cell repertoires in ileal Crohn's disease. Here immunoSEQ multiplex PCR was the method, and the copy in TCRdb shows in-frame clones only, minus some. The sample contains about 8,000 clones, almost 85% of which appear only once. The sequenced material came from ileal tissue. The source of these receptors is an adult with Crohn's disease. Each CDR3 is given with its conserved first and last residue. The order of the fields is J gene, D gene, clone size, V gene, CDR3 DNA, CDR3 protein. A D gene is named only where the DNA matches it firmly. Part of the rows lack a size; the others show once, few, many or a class for expanded clones.

j_call: TRBJ1-6; d_call: NA; clone_size: NA; v_call: TRBV4-3; cdr3_nt: TGCGCCAGCCAACAAGTTTCATATAATTCACCCCTCCACTTT; cdr3_aa: CASQQVSYNSPLHF
j_call: TRBJ2-5; d_call: TRBD2; clone_size: NA; v_call: TRBV2; cdr3_nt: TGTGCCAGCAAACCCCCTCCTACTAGCGGGAGGAAGGGTGAGACCCAGTACTTC; cdr3_aa: CASKPPPTSGRKGETQYF
j_call: TRBJ2-3; d_call: TRBD2; clone_size: NA; v_call: TRBV27; cdr3_nt: TGTGCCACAAAAATCGGAGCGGGAGGACACACGCAGTATTTT; cdr3_aa: CATKIGAGGHTQYF
j_call: TRBJ1-5; d_call: NA; clone_size: NA; v_call: TRBV28; cdr3_nt: TGTGCCAGCAGTCAGAAGGGATTTAGGTCGCCCCAGCATTTT; cdr3_aa: CASSQKGFRSPQHF
j_call: TRBJ2-5; d_call: NA; clone_size: NA; v_call: TRBV21-1; cdr3_nt: TGTGCCAGCCGGGACACGCAAGAGACCCAGTACTTC; cdr3_aa: CASRDTQETQYF
j_call: TRBJ1-3; d_call: NA; clone_size: once; v_call: TRBV5-4; cdr3_nt: TGTGCCAGCAGCTTGAAAGGGGGAAACACCATATATTTT; cdr3_aa: CASSLKGGNTIYF
j_call: TRBJ2-1; d_call: NA; clone_size: NA; v_call: TRBV18; cdr3_nt: TGTGCCAGCTCACTCCGTAGCGAGAGGAATGAGCAGTTCTTC; cdr3_aa: CASSLRSERNEQFF
j_call: TRBJ2-5; d_call: NA; clone_size: NA; v_call: TRBV21-1; cdr3_nt: TGTGCCAGCAGCGAAAGGTGCAGGGGGGTCGGAAGTCCCCCCGAGACCCAGTACTTC; cdr3_aa: CASSERCRGVGSPPETQYF
j_call: TRBJ2-6; d_call: NA; clone_size: NA; v_call: TRBV6-6; cdr3_nt: TGTGCCAGCAGTCGGACTGGGGCCAACGTCCTGACTTTC; cdr3_aa: CASSRTGANVLTF
j_call: TRBJ1-2; d_call: NA; clone_size: NA; v_call: TRBV6-1; cdr3_nt: TGTGCCAGCAGACAGGCGGCTAACTATGGCTACACCTTC; cdr3_aa: CASRQAANYGYTF
j_call: TRBJ2-7; d_call: NA; clone_size: NA; v_call: TRBV27; cdr3_nt: TGTGCCAGCAGCCATCAGGGGCTGGACGAGCAGTACTTC; cdr3_aa: CASSHQGLDEQYF
j_call: TRBJ2-7; d_call: NA; clone_size: NA; v_call: TRBV7-3; cdr3_nt: TGTGCCAGCAGCTTAGCCCCTAACTCCTACGAGCAGTACTTC; cdr3_aa: CASSLAPNSYEQYF
j_call: TRBJ1-1; d_call: NA; clone_size: NA; v_call: TRBV5-1; cdr3_nt: TGCGCCAGCAGCCGCTCGGGTCTGGGGCTGAACACTGAAGCTTTCTTT; cdr3_aa: CASSRSGLGLNTEAFF
j_call: TRBJ2-3; d_call: NA; clone_size: NA; v_call: TRBV11-2; cdr3_nt: TGTGCCAGCAGCCAAGAGGCTGGGACGCAGTATTTT; cdr3_aa: CASSQEAGTQYF
j_call: TRBJ2-7; d_call: TRBD2; clone_size: NA; v_call: TRBV19; cdr3_nt: TGTGCCAGTAGTCCCGGACTAGTTGGCGAGCAGTACTTC; cdr3_aa: CASSPGLVGEQYF
j_call: TRBJ1-1; d_call: NA; clone_size: NA; v_call: TRBV6-6; cdr3_nt: TGTGCCAGCAGTTCCCTAGGGGGGGGCGGCACTGAAGCTTTCTTT; cdr3_aa: CASSSLGGGGTEAFF
j_call: TRBJ2-7; d_call: NA; clone_size: once; v_call: TRBV7-2; cdr3_nt: TGTGCCAGCAGCTCCAAGACGGGCGGAGAGCAGTACTTC; cdr3_aa: CASSSKTGGEQYF
j_call: TRBJ1-4; d_call: TRBD1; clone_size: NA; v_call: TRBV28; cdr3_nt: TGTGCCAGCAGACTATACTCCGGGACAGGGAATGAAAAACTGTTTTTT; cdr3_aa: CASRLYSGTGNEKLFF